The rows below give T cell receptor beta chains drawn from one sample of a study of T cell responses to AZD1222 COVID-19 vaccine. Only in-frame clones appear in the TCRdb table, and some are missing; sequencing was by immunoSEQ multiplex PCR. Of approximately 110,000 clones in the sample, over 75% were seen once. This specimen consisted of peripheral blood, obtained on day 0 of AZD1222 vaccination. The origin of the receptors is an adult in good health. The CDR3 runs from the conserved cysteine through the conserved F or W. The D gene is left open where the match is weak. Clone size is given for some rows only: seen once, a few or many times, or a class if the clone is expanded.

v_gene: TRBV28; j_gene: TRBJ2-2; abundance: once; d_gene: -; CDR3aa: CASSPSGTGELFF; CDR3nt: TGTGCCAGCAGTCCTTCGGGTACCGGGGAGCTGTTTTTT
v_gene: TRBV3-1/TRBV3-2; j_gene: TRBJ2-4; abundance: -; d_gene: -; CDR3aa: CASSQDLLEGAGTKNIQYF; CDR3nt: TGTGCCAGCAGCCAAGATTTGCTGGAGGGGGCTGGAACCAAAAACATTCAGTACTTC
v_gene: TRBV4-1; j_gene: TRBJ1-6; abundance: -; d_gene: -; CDR3aa: CASSQGGQGNSPLHF; CDR3nt: TGCGCCAGCAGCCAAGGGGGGCAGGGAAATTCACCCCTCCACTTT
v_gene: TRBV12-3/TRBV12-4; j_gene: TRBJ1-1; abundance: -; d_gene: -; CDR3aa: CASCLGGATEAFF; CDR3nt: TGTGCCAGCTGCCTAGGGGGGGCCACTGAAGCTTTCTTT
v_gene: TRBV5-6; j_gene: TRBJ1-2; abundance: -; d_gene: TRBD1; CDR3aa: CASDNRGGIYGYTF; CDR3nt: TGTGCCAGCGACAACAGGGGAGGGATCTATGGCTACACCTTC
v_gene: TRBV30; j_gene: TRBJ2-7; abundance: -; d_gene: -; CDR3aa: CAWSVKGVEQYF; CDR3nt: TGTGCCTGGAGTGTAAAAGGGGTCGAGCAGTACTTC
v_gene: TRBV20-1; j_gene: TRBJ2-1; abundance: -; d_gene: -; CDR3aa: CSASLRYNEQFF; CDR3nt: TGCAGTGCTAGTCTTAGGTACAATGAGCAGTTCTTC
v_gene: TRBV9; j_gene: TRBJ2-3; abundance: -; d_gene: -; CDR3aa: CASSVTRDGDTQYF; CDR3nt: TGTGCCAGCAGCGTTACTAGAGACGGAGATACGCAGTATTTT
v_gene: TRBV4-1; j_gene: TRBJ1-2; abundance: -; d_gene: -; CDR3aa: CASSQDDSNYGYTF; CDR3nt: TGCGCCAGCAGCCAAGATGACAGCAACTATGGCTACACCTTC
v_gene: TRBV10-2; j_gene: TRBJ2-5; abundance: -; d_gene: -; CDR3aa: CASSEGLREDETQYF; CDR3nt: TGCGCCAGCAGTGAGGGACTAAGGGAGGATGAGACCCAGTACTTC
v_gene: TRBV12-5; j_gene: TRBJ2-7; abundance: -; d_gene: -; CDR3aa: CASGLGGSVYEQYF; CDR3nt: TGTGCTAGTGGTTTGGGGGGCAGCGTCTACGAGCAGTACTTC
v_gene: TRBV19; j_gene: TRBJ2-7; abundance: -; d_gene: -; CDR3aa: CASSIALTYEQYF; CDR3nt: TGTGCCAGTAGTATAGCCCTTACCTACGAGCAGTACTTC
v_gene: TRBV7-6; j_gene: TRBJ2-2; abundance: -; d_gene: -; CDR3aa: CASSHSLGNTGELFF; CDR3nt: TGTGCCAGCAGCCACAGTCTAGGGAACACCGGGGAGCTGTTTTTT
v_gene: TRBV6-4; j_gene: TRBJ2-1; abundance: -; d_gene: TRBD2; CDR3aa: CASSDPGTPSGGQFF; CDR3nt: TGTGCCAGCAGTGACCCCGGGACTCCCTCGGGGGGGCAGTTCTTC
v_gene: TRBV9; j_gene: TRBJ2-1; abundance: -; d_gene: -; CDR3aa: CASSVEKGSYNEQFF; CDR3nt: TGTGCCAGCAGCGTAGAGAAGGGGTCCTACAATGAGCAGTTCTTC
v_gene: TRBV2; j_gene: TRBJ2-7; abundance: -; d_gene: TRBD1; CDR3aa: CASSEGYRTGSYEQYF; CDR3nt: TGTGCCAGCAGTGAAGGTTACAGGACAGGATCCTACGAGCAGTACTTC
v_gene: TRBV27; j_gene: TRBJ1-2; abundance: -; d_gene: -; CDR3aa: CASSPLLASHGYTF; CDR3nt: TGTGCCAGCAGTCCGCTATTGGCATCCCATGGCTACACCTTC
v_gene: TRBV6-5; j_gene: TRBJ1-2; abundance: once; d_gene: -; CDR3aa: CASSYFGVWGYTF; CDR3nt: TGTGCCAGCAGTTACTTTGGGGTGTGGGGCTACACCTTC
v_gene: TRBV11-2; j_gene: TRBJ2-5; abundance: -; d_gene: TRBD2; CDR3aa: CASSNSGGVVRETQYF; CDR3nt: TGTGCCAGCAGCAATAGCGGGGGGGTGGTCAGGGAGACCCAGTACTTC
v_gene: TRBV6-1; j_gene: TRBJ1-3; abundance: -; d_gene: TRBD1; CDR3aa: CASSERGDRGHTIYF; CDR3nt: TGTGCCAGCAGTGAAAGGGGGGACAGGGGCCACACCATATATTTT
v_gene: TRBV5-6; j_gene: TRBJ1-1; abundance: -; d_gene: -; CDR3aa: CASSLFKGGRMNTEAFF; CDR3nt: TGTGCCAGCAGCTTGTTTAAGGGCGGACGGATGAACACTGAAGCTTTCTTT
v_gene: TRBV5-6; j_gene: TRBJ1-1; abundance: -; d_gene: -; CDR3aa: CASSLVGISNTEAFF; CDR3nt: TGTGCCAGCAGCTTGGTTGGGATATCGAACACTGAAGCTTTCTTT
v_gene: TRBV30; j_gene: TRBJ2-3; abundance: -; d_gene: TRBD1; CDR3aa: CAWSDWTGGLSTDTQYF; CDR3nt: TGTGCCTGGAGTGACTGGACAGGGGGTTTGAGCACAGATACGCAGTATTTT
v_gene: TRBV7-9; j_gene: TRBJ1-1; abundance: -; d_gene: TRBD1; CDR3aa: CASSSRDRYRTEAFF; CDR3nt: TGTGCCAGCAGCTCCCGGGACAGGTACCGGACTGAAGCTTTCTTT
v_gene: TRBV7-8; j_gene: TRBJ1-2; abundance: -; d_gene: -; CDR3aa: CASSFDRNYGYTF; CDR3nt: TGTGCCAGCAGCTTCGACAGAAACTATGGCTACACCTTC
v_gene: TRBV6-2/TRBV6-3; j_gene: TRBJ1-1; abundance: -; d_gene: TRBD1; CDR3aa: CASSPGDRDYLNTEAFF; CDR3nt: TGTGCCAGCAGCCCGGGGGACAGGGACTACCTGAACACTGAAGCTTTCTTT
v_gene: TRBV29-1; j_gene: TRBJ1-1; abundance: -; d_gene: -; CDR3aa: CSVGGMNTEAFF; CDR3nt: TGCAGCGTTGGAGGAATGAACACTGAAGCTTTCTTT
v_gene: TRBV27; j_gene: TRBJ2-5; abundance: -; d_gene: TRBD1; CDR3aa: CASSLIWGTGQQETQYF; CDR3nt: TGTGCCAGCAGTTTAATATGGGGGACGGGACAGCAAGAGACCCAGTACTTC
v_gene: TRBV21-1; j_gene: TRBJ1-6; abundance: few; d_gene: -; CDR3aa: CASSKMLDWTNNSPLHF; CDR3nt: TGTGCCAGCAGCAAAATGCTGGACTGGACCAATAATTCACCCCTCCACTTT
v_gene: TRBV19; j_gene: TRBJ2-7; abundance: -; d_gene: -; CDR3aa: CASSILVYEQYF; CDR3nt: TGTGCCAGTAGTATTCTGGTGTACGAGCAGTACTTC
v_gene: TRBV5-1; j_gene: TRBJ1-2; abundance: -; d_gene: -; CDR3aa: CASSSTINYGYTF; CDR3nt: TGCGCCAGCAGCTCGACAATTAACTATGGCTACACCTTC
v_gene: TRBV6-6; j_gene: TRBJ2-2; abundance: -; d_gene: -; CDR3aa: CASSYGTPNTGELFF; CDR3nt: TGTGCCAGCAGTTACGGGACACCTAACACCGGGGAGCTGTTTTTT
v_gene: TRBV18; j_gene: TRBJ1-1; abundance: -; d_gene: -; CDR3aa: CASSHDSNTEAFF; CDR3nt: TGTGCCAGCTCTCATGATTCGAACACTGAAGCTTTCTTT
v_gene: TRBV19; j_gene: TRBJ2-1; abundance: -; d_gene: -; CDR3aa: CASSGGLVSEQFF; CDR3nt: TGTGCCAGTAGCGGGGGGCTAGTCAGTGAGCAGTTCTTC
v_gene: TRBV2; j_gene: TRBJ2-5; abundance: -; d_gene: -; CDR3aa: CASNGGRQETQYF; CDR3nt: TGTGCCAGCAACGGCGGTCGCCAAGAGACCCAGTACTTC
v_gene: TRBV27; j_gene: TRBJ2-2; abundance: -; d_gene: TRBD2; CDR3aa: CASSPSGGADTGELFF; CDR3nt: TGTGCCAGCAGTCCTAGCGGGGGGGCCGATACCGGGGAGCTGTTTTTT
v_gene: TRBV5-1; j_gene: TRBJ1-3; abundance: -; d_gene: -; CDR3aa: CASSLALGGAGLGNTIYF; CDR3nt: TGCGCCAGCAGCTTGGCCTTAGGGGGTGCGGGTCTTGGAAACACCATATATTTT
v_gene: TRBV14; j_gene: TRBJ2-2; abundance: -; d_gene: -; CDR3aa: CASSKGRTGELFF; CDR3nt: TGTGCCAGCAGCAAGGGGAGGACCGGGGAGCTGTTTTTT
v_gene: TRBV7-9; j_gene: TRBJ1-2; abundance: -; d_gene: -; CDR3aa: CASTLVDSNYGYTF; CDR3nt: TGTGCCAGCACCCTTGTGGATAGTAACTATGGCTACACCTTC
v_gene: TRBV2; j_gene: TRBJ2-7; abundance: -; d_gene: -; CDR3aa: CASSEPGDYEQYF; CDR3nt: TGTGCCAGCAGTGAGCCAGGGGATTACGAGCAGTACTTC
v_gene: TRBV5-8; j_gene: TRBJ2-7; abundance: once; d_gene: TRBD2; CDR3aa: CASSREGFHEQYF; CDR3nt: TGTGCCAGCAGCCGGGAGGGCTTCCACGAGCAGTACTTC
v_gene: TRBV4-1; j_gene: TRBJ2-7; abundance: -; d_gene: TRBD1; CDR3aa: CASSPGTGGTSEQYF; CDR3nt: TGCGCCAGCAGCCCAGGGACAGGGGGGACAAGCGAGCAGTACTTC
v_gene: TRBV6-5; j_gene: TRBJ2-5; abundance: -; d_gene: -; CDR3aa: CASSSSLRETQYF; CDR3nt: TGTGCCAGCAGTTCGTCCCTCAGGGAGACCCAGTACTTC
v_gene: TRBV14; j_gene: TRBJ2-2; abundance: -; d_gene: -; CDR3aa: CASSQVSVTTGTPTGELFF; CDR3nt: TGTGCCAGCAGCCAAGTATCCGTAACAACCGGGACACCGACCGGGGAGCTGTTTTTT
v_gene: TRBV15; j_gene: TRBJ2-5; abundance: -; d_gene: TRBD2; CDR3aa: CATSTFGGDQETQYF; CDR3nt: TGTGCCACCAGCACCTTCGGGGGGGACCAAGAGACCCAGTACTTC
v_gene: TRBV5-1; j_gene: TRBJ2-3; abundance: -; d_gene: -; CDR3aa: CASSLAEGRYTQYF; CDR3nt: TGCGCCAGCAGCTTGGCCGAAGGGCGGTATACGCAGTATTTT
v_gene: TRBV5-4; j_gene: TRBJ2-5; abundance: -; d_gene: TRBD2; CDR3aa: CASSFPGLAGGPGETQYF; CDR3nt: TGTGCCAGCAGCTTTCCGGGACTAGCGGGGGGGCCCGGCGAGACCCAGTACTTC
v_gene: TRBV20-1; j_gene: TRBJ2-5; abundance: -; d_gene: -; CDR3aa: CSASGEETQYF; CDR3nt: TGCAGTGCTAGCGGGGAAGAGACCCAGTACTTC
v_gene: TRBV7-2; j_gene: TRBJ2-3; abundance: once; d_gene: -; CDR3aa: CASSLGPGEHTQYF; CDR3nt: TGTGCCAGCAGCTTAGGACCCGGCGAGCATACGCAGTATTTT
v_gene: TRBV5-4; j_gene: TRBJ1-6; abundance: few; d_gene: -; CDR3aa: CASSRDPAGIRNSPLHF; CDR3nt: TGTGCCAGCAGCCGGGACCCGGCGGGCATCAGGAATTCACCCCTCCACTTT
v_gene: TRBV5-1; j_gene: TRBJ2-3; abundance: -; d_gene: TRBD2; CDR3aa: CASSFQTSGATDTQYF; CDR3nt: TGCGCCAGCAGCTTCCAGACTAGCGGGGCCACAGATACGCAGTATTTT
v_gene: TRBV9; j_gene: TRBJ2-6; abundance: -; d_gene: -; CDR3aa: CASSVGLSWVSGANVLTF; CDR3nt: TGTGCCAGCAGCGTAGGCCTGTCGTGGGTCTCTGGGGCCAACGTCCTGACTTTC
v_gene: TRBV12-3/TRBV12-4; j_gene: TRBJ1-1; abundance: -; d_gene: TRBD1; CDR3aa: CASSHRQGTEAFF; CDR3nt: TGTGCCAGCAGCCATCGACAGGGGACTGAAGCTTTCTTT
v_gene: TRBV27; j_gene: TRBJ2-7; abundance: -; d_gene: -; CDR3aa: CATKRGFGSYEQYF; CDR3nt: TGTGCCACCAAGCGTGGGTTTGGCTCCTACGAGCAGTACTTC
v_gene: TRBV5-1; j_gene: TRBJ1-2; abundance: -; d_gene: -; CDR3aa: CASSPLQGSYYGYTF; CDR3nt: TGCGCCAGCAGCCCGCTACAGGGTTCCTACTATGGCTACACCTTC
v_gene: TRBV29-1; j_gene: TRBJ1-2; abundance: -; d_gene: -; CDR3aa: CSVRQDYGYTF; CDR3nt: TGCAGCGTTCGACAGGACTATGGCTACACCTTC
v_gene: TRBV18; j_gene: TRBJ1-1; abundance: -; d_gene: -; CDR3aa: CASSWVRENTEAFF; CDR3nt: TGTGCCAGCTCATGGGTCAGAGAGAACACTGAAGCTTTCTTT